The 3 T cell receptor beta chains presented below share a single source sample, sequenced in a study of Ad26.COV2.S vaccination and SARS-CoV-2 variants. Treatment described: roughly 19 received Ad26.COV2.S at low or high dose, single or two shots; about five received placebo; per-sample allocation not given. Collection of the samples took place on day 63 after the first injection of vaccine or placebo. Profiling relied on immunoSEQ multiplex PCR, and the TCRdb table lists in-frame clones only, not all of them. This table has hundreds of thousands of clones, more than 70% appearing once. The material was peripheral blood, obtained in a trial of Ad26.COV2.S vaccine versus placebo. Every receptor here comes from a person between 18 and 59 years old who received the Ad26.COV2.S COVID-19 vaccine or a placebo.

The V call is TRBV5-5, the J call TRBJ1-1, with D perhaps TRBD1 (6 bases). Germline lookup yields CDR1 SGHKS and CDR2 YYEKEE (reference sequence). The CDR3 totals 13 residues. Trimming left V 3 bases short and J 7 bases short, with 13 bases between. CDR3 sequence: CASSSDRPGEAFF. The CDR3 region has the DNA TGTGCCAGCAGCTCTGACAGGCCGGGTGAAGCTTTCTTT.

This clone showed up just once. V is TRBV10-3 and J is TRBJ1-2; no clear D gene. Germline values: CDR1 ENHRY, CDR2 SYGVKD. V was trimmed by 0 bases and J by 4 bases, leaving 6 bases between them. CDR3 length equals 13 residues. The CDR3 DNA reads as TGTGCCATCAGTGAGTCTCGGGTCTATGGCTACACCTTC. Protein sequence: CAISESRVYGYTF.

The chain employs TRBV5-6 and TRBJ2-1; 9 positions match TRBD2. This CDR3 spans 17 amino acids. Losses at the gene ends were 0 bases for V and 7 bases for J; bases not matched to a gene: 11. Germline V gene data show CDR1 as SGHDT and CDR2 as YYEEEE. The CDR3 DNA is TGTGCCAGCAGCTTGGCTAGCGGGATCTCATATATAAATGAGCAGTTCTTC. Amino acids: CASSLASGISYINEQFF.